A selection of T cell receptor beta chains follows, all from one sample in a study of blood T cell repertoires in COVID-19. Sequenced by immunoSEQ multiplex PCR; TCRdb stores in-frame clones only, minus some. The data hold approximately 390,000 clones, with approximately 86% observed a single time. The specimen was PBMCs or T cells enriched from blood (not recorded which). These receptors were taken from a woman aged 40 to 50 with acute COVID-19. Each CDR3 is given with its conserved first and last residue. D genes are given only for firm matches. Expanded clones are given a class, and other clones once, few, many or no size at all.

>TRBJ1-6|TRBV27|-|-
CASSLLEGRYNSPLHF
TGTGCCAGCAGTTTATTGGAGGGGCGGTATAATTCACCCCTCCACTTT
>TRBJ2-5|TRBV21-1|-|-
CASSPQGAQETQYF
TGTGCCAGCAGCCCACAGGGGGCCCAAGAGACCCAGTACTTC
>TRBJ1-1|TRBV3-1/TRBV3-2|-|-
CASSQPTGRGGEAFF
TGTGCCAGCAGCCAACCTACAGGGCGAGGAGGTGAAGCTTTCTTT
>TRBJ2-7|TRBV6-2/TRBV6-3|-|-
CASSYHAGEQYF
TGTGCCAGCAGTTACCACGCCGGGGAGCAGTACTTC
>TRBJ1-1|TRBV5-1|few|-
CASSAYRVGNTEAFF
TGCGCCAGCAGCGCCTACAGGGTGGGGAACACTGAAGCTTTCTTT
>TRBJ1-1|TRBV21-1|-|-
CASPAILTVNTEAFF
TGTGCCAGCCCCGCGATCCTTACAGTGAACACTGAAGCTTTCTTT
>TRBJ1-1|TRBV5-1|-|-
CASRQGINTEAFF
TGCGCCAGCAGACAGGGAATAAACACTGAAGCTTTCTTT
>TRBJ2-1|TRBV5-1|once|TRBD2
CASSLALAGGPNEQFF
TGCGCCAGCAGCTTGGCCCTAGCGGGGGGGCCCAATGAGCAGTTCTTC
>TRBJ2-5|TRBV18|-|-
CASSPQRETQYF
TGTGCCAGCTCACCTCAGAGGGAGACCCAGTACTTC
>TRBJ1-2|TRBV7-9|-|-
CASSLAGPNYGYTF
TGTGCCAGCAGCTTAGCGGGGCCTAACTATGGCTACACCTTC
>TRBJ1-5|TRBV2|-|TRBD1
CASGQGLNQPQHF
TGTGCCAGCGGACAGGGCCTAAATCAGCCCCAGCATTTT
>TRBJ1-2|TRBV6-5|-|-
CASSIDGGGYGYTF
TGTGCCAGCAGCATCGACGGGGGGGGCTATGGCTACACCTTC
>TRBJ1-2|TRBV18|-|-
CASSPSGGQTLYGYTF
TGTGCCAGCTCACCAAGCGGCGGACAGACACTATATGGCTACACCTTC
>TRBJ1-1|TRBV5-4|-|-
CASSLTGEGTEAFF
TGTGCCAGCAGCTTGACGGGGGAGGGGACTGAAGCTTTCTTT
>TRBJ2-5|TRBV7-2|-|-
CASSFNRGQETQYF
TGTGCCAGCAGCTTTAATAGAGGGCAAGAGACCCAGTACTTC
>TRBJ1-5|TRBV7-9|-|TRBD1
CASSPEQGVGNQPQHF
TGTGCCAGCAGCCCCGAACAGGGGGTGGGCAATCAGCCCCAGCATTTT
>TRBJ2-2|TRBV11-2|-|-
CASSLNTGELFF
TGTGCCAGCAGCCTAAACACCGGGGAGCTGTTTTTT
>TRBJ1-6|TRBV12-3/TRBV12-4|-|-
CASSPGNSPLHF
TGTGCCAGCAGTCCGGGGAATTCACCCCTCCACTTT
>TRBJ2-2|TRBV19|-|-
CASTVGGLTGELFF
TGTGCCAGTACAGTGGGGGGGCTCACCGGGGAGCTGTTTTTT
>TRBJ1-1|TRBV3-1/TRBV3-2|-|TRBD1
CASSRPRQGTDTEAFF
TGTGCCAGCAGCCGGCCGAGACAGGGCACTGACACTGAAGCTTTCTTT
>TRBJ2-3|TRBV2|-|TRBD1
CASRAPLWTGEADTQYF
TGTGCCAGCAGGGCCCCCCTATGGACAGGAGAGGCAGATACGCAGTATTTT
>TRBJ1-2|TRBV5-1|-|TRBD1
CASTITGTDYGYTF
TGCGCCAGCACCATAACCGGGACAGACTATGGCTACACCTTC
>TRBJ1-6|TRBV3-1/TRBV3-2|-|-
CASSQTQGRSPLHF
TGTGCCAGCAGCCAAACTCAGGGAAGGTCACCCCTCCACTTT
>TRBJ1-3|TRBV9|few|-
CASSVGLGWTPGNTIYF
TGTGCCAGCAGCGTAGGTCTAGGTTGGACTCCTGGAAACACCATATATTTT
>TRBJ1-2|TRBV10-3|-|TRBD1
CAISRDREGYGYTF
TGTGCCATCAGCCGGGACAGGGAGGGCTATGGCTACACCTTC
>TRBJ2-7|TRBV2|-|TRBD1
CASSTTGSDYEQYF
TGTGCCAGCAGTACGACAGGGTCGGACTACGAGCAGTACTTC
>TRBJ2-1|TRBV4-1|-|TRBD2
CASSQGSGGRYNEQFF
TGCGCCAGCAGCCAAGGTAGCGGGGGGCGTTACAATGAGCAGTTCTTC
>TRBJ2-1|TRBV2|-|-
CASRTLQTNEQFF
TGTGCCAGCAGGACCTTACAGACCAATGAGCAGTTCTTC
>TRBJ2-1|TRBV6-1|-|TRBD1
CASSEQGAREQFF
TGTGCCAGCAGTGAACAGGGGGCGCGTGAGCAGTTCTTC
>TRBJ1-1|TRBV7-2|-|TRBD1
CASSLTGGKAFF
TGTGCCAGCAGCTTAACAGGGGGCAAAGCTTTCTTT
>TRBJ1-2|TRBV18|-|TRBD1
CASSQLQGDTDGYTF
TGTGCCAGCTCCCAACTACAGGGGGACACGGATGGCTACACCTTC
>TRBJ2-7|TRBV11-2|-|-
CASSLETIYLSEQYF
TGTGCCAGCAGCCTAGAGACTATCTACTTGTCGGAGCAGTACTTC
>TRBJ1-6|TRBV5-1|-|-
CASSMGANSPLHF
TGCGCCAGCAGCATGGGGGCTAATTCACCCCTCCACTTT
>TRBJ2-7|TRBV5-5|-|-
CASSLQGKYEQYF
TGTGCCAGCAGCTTGCAGGGGAAGTACGAGCAGTACTTC
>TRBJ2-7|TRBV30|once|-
CAWTPARGAEQYF
TGTGCCTGGACCCCCGCCCGGGGGGCCGAGCAGTACTTC
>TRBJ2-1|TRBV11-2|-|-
CASRSDLYNEQFF
TGTGCCAGCAGATCGGACTTGTACAATGAGCAGTTCTTC
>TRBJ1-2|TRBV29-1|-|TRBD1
CSARDRDYYGYTF
TGCAGCGCGAGGGACAGGGACTACTATGGCTACACCTTC
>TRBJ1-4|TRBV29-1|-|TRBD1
CSVSRTGGDEKLFF
TGCAGCGTGTCGCGGACAGGGGGCGATGAAAAACTGTTTTTT
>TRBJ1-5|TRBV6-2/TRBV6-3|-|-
CASSYSNFPNQHF
TGTGCCAGCAGTTACTCGAATTTTCCTAACCAGCATTTT
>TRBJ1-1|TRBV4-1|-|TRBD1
CASSQLGTGVTEAFF
TGCGCCAGCAGCCAATTGGGGACAGGGGTCACTGAAGCTTTCTTT
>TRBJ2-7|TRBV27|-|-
CASRGLTYEQYF
TGTGCCAGCAGAGGACTAACCTACGAGCAGTACTTC
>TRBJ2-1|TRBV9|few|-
CASSVDPLYGEQFF
TGTGCCAGCAGCGTAGACCCCCTATACGGTGAGCAGTTCTTC
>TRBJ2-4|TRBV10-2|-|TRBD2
CASKGLAGKNIQYF
TGCGCCAGCAAAGGACTAGCGGGGAAAAACATTCAGTACTTC
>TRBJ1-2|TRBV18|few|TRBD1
CASSGNGQGAMDGYTF
TGTGCCAGCTCGGGGAATGGACAGGGGGCAATGGATGGCTACACCTTC
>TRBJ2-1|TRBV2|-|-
CASSDLGAGYNEQFF
TGTGCCAGCAGTGATTTGGGGGCAGGTTACAATGAGCAGTTCTTC
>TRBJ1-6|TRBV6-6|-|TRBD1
CASSPTGTGINSPLHF
TGTGCCAGCAGTCCAACGGGGACAGGGATCAACTCACCCCTCCACTTT
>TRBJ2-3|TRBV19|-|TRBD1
CASRETGGADTQYF
TGTGCCAGTAGGGAAACAGGGGGCGCAGATACGCAGTATTTT
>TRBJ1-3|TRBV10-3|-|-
CAISDRSSGNTIYF
TGTGCCATCAGTGATAGGAGCTCTGGAAACACCATATATTTT
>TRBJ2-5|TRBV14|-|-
CASSQVSVSGTQYF
TGTGCCAGCAGCCAAGTCTCCGTTAGCGGGACCCAGTACTTC
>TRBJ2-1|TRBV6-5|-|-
CASSSVGGVYNEQFF
TGTGCCAGCAGTTCCGTGGGGGGTGTCTACAATGAGCAGTTCTTC
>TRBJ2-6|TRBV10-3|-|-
CAITGSGANVLTF
TGTGCCATCACAGGTTCTGGGGCCAACGTCCTGACTTTC
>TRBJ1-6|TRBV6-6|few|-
CASSPDSLGRNNSPLHF
TGTGCCAGCAGTCCAGACAGCTTAGGGCGCAATAATTCACCCCTCCACTTT
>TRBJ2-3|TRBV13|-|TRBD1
CASRGTGEVTDTQYF
TGTGCCAGCAGGGGGACAGGGGAGGTAACAGATACGCAGTATTTT
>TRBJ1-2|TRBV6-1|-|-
CASSEVQARYGYTF
TGTGCCAGCAGTGAAGTTCAGGCCCGCTATGGCTACACCTTC
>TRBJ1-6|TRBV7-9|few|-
CASSADSHYNSPLHF
TGTGCCAGCAGCGCCGACAGCCACTATAATTCACCCCTCCACTTT
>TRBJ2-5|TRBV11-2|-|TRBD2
CASSLSSGGGSWTQYF
TGTGCCAGCAGCCTGTCTAGCGGGGGGGGGAGTTGGACCCAGTACTTC
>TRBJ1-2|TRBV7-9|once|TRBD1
CASSLGQGVSGYTF
TGTGCCAGCAGCCTTGGACAGGGAGTGTCTGGCTACACCTTC
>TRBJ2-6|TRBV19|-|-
CASTGADVTTSGANVLTF
TGTGCCAGTACAGGGGCAGACGTAACGACCTCTGGGGCCAACGTCCTGACTTTC
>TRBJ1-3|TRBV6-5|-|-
CASSFKGDSGNTIYF
TGTGCCAGCAGTTTTAAGGGGGACTCTGGAAACACCATATATTTT
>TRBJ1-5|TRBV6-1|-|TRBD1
CASSEPGQGMGQPQHF
TGTGCCAGCAGTGAACCGGGACAGGGAATGGGACAGCCCCAGCATTTT